Listed below are T cell receptor beta chains from one sample, sequenced in a study of blood T cells in healthy people across ages. TCRdb re-called the 5' RACE reads through MiXCR, storing one row per CDR3 protein. The sample has 650,000 to 800,000 distinct CDR3 sequences; approximately 44% are singletons. Sequenced material: blood. The receptors originated from a man aged 60 to 75 in good health. Both conserved end residues are part of each CDR3. Each record gives: J gene, V gene, CDR3 protein.

TRBJ2-1 | TRBV29-1 | CSVEPGQEEHNEQFF
TRBJ2-3 | TRBV2 | CASSGGTSSTDTQYF
TRBJ2-3 | TRBV29-1 | CSVVGLAGDTQYF
TRBJ2-5 | TRBV28 | CASSPTAGAWETQYF
TRBJ2-7 | TRBV5-5 | CASSLAGVSSYEQYF
- | TRBV9 | CASSVEGTTYSEQYF
TRBJ2-3 | TRBV9 | CASSVAYSGRTDTQYF
TRBJ1-1 | TRBV28 | CASADGGTRLNTEALF
TRBJ2-1 | TRBV28 | CASSGAEVQQFF
TRBJ2-3 | TRBV9 | CASSPHTGLGTDTQYF
- | TRBV6-5 | CATFRETQYF
TRBJ2-1 | TRBV24-1 | CATSGTGSSYNEQFF
TRBJ1-2 | TRBV20-1 | CSARRSPLNYGYTF
TRBJ1-3 | TRBV7-2 | CASSSPTVSGNTIYF
TRBJ2-3 | TRBV7-9 | CASSRGGGGPSTDTQYF
TRBJ2-1 | TRBV20-1 | CSAIAQGNEQFF
- | TRBV27 | CASRARQNYEQYF
TRBJ2-5 | TRBV7-9 | CASTQRGAGQETQYF
TRBJ2-1 | TRBV3-1 | CASSPWTSGGVYNEQFF
TRBJ2-1 | TRBV6-5 | CASSVGLAGYNEQFF
- | TRBV9 | CASSVAGLIEYEQYF
TRBJ1-5 | TRBV3-1 | CASSPELAGQPQHF
TRBJ1-4 | TRBV7-2 | CASTWGQGGEKLFF
TRBJ2-7 | TRBV9 | CASSNQGLAGEQYF
- | TRBV12-3/TRBV12-4 | CASSLAAGNYEQYF
TRBJ2-7 | TRBV6-6 | CASSYSDSLSSYEQYF
TRBJ2-6 | TRBV6-5 | CASSYSKDSRSGANVLTF
TRBJ2-1 | TRBV6-2/TRBV6-3 | CASGNPGRALNEQFF
TRBJ1-1 | TRBV7-2 | CASRGQGTEAFF
TRBJ1-4 | TRBV7-2 | CASSLRQWAGEKLFF
TRBJ2-1 | TRBV7-2 | CASSFWGDEQFF
TRBJ2-5 | TRBV21-1 | CASSKVAGQETQYF
TRBJ2-2 | TRBV9 | CASSGPDRGRDGELFF
TRBJ1-6 | TRBV11-2 | CASSLELGNSPLHF
TRBJ1-5 | TRBV6-2/TRBV6-3 | CASRVYPDYSNRPQHF
TRBJ1-4 | TRBV12-3/TRBV12-4 | CASSLIGGSGEKLFF
TRBJ1-2 | TRBV24-1 | CATSDLRSGYGYTF
TRBJ1-1 | TRBV7-2 | CASSLAAGNTEAFF
TRBJ1-2 | TRBV6-1 | CASRKGQEIYGYTF
TRBJ2-5 | TRBV14 | CASSQGGAGRQQTQYF
TRBJ2-6 | TRBV5-6 | CASSLGPSSGVGANVLTF
TRBJ1-6 | TRBV4-3 | CASSPEVSKSPLHF
TRBJ2-3 | TRBV20-1 | CSAEGPAGANLGTDTQYF
TRBJ1-2 | TRBV4-3 | CASSQGVGAGYTF
TRBJ2-5 | TRBV5-6 | CASTLGSGGPETQYF